The 17 T cell receptor beta chains listed next were all sequenced from one sample in a study of CD8 T cells in ankylosing spondylitis. MiXCR, applied by TCRdb to the 5' RACE reads, yields one record per CDR3 protein. The sample comprises about 270,000 distinct CDR3 sequences, roughly a third of which are singletons, and about 4% rests with the top ten. The sequenced sample consisted of blood, either unsorted or a sorted T cell fraction (not recorded which). The receptor set was obtained from a male donor with ankylosing spondylitis or in good health (not recorded which).

This clonotype occurred a few times. V is TRBV29-1 and J is TRBJ1-2, with D perhaps matching TRBD1 (5 bases). This CDR3 is built from 12 residues. Germline values: CDR1 SQVTM, CDR2 ANQGSEA. Trimming pared 3 bases from V and 4 bases from J, leaving 9 bases between. Written as DNA, the CDR3 is TGCAGCGTTGAGGGGGATTCCTATGGCTACACCTTC. It encodes CSVEGDSYGYTF.

This chain joins TRBV7-6 and TRBJ1-5, with 7 positions matching TRBD1. V lost 2 bases and J lost 0; bases outside the gene matches: 4. The CDR3 totals 16 residues. The germline V gene encodes CDR1 SGHVS and CDR2 FNYEAQ. The CDR3 loop is CASSLRDRSSNQPQHF. CDR3 nucleotide sequence: TGTGCCAGCAGCTTACGGGACAGATCTAGCAATCAGCCCCAGCATTTT.

The V call is TRBV5-5, the J call TRBJ1-4; TRBD1 agrees at 11 bases. This CDR3 region has 16 residues. The germline V gene has CDR1 SGHKS and CDR2 YYEKEE (reference sequence). Unmatched junction bases numbered 7, after V lost 1 base and J lost 8 bases. The CDR3 DNA reads TGTGCCAGCAGCTTGACTCCGGGACAGGGGGACGAAAAACTGTTTTTT. Amino acids: CASSLTPGQGDEKLFF.

This clonotype was picked up a small number of times. The chain joins TRBV29-1 to TRBJ1-2, with D tentatively TRBD1 (5 bases). This CDR3 spans 12 amino acids. Trimming removed 3 bases at V and 4 bases at J, with 9 bases between. The germline V gene has CDR1 SQVTM and CDR2 ANQGSEA. CDR3 sequence (DNA): TGCAGCGTTGAGGGGGTGGGCTATGGCTACACCTTC. It encodes CSVEGVGYGYTF.

This clonotype was counted a few times. The rearrangement joins TRBV5-6 to TRBJ1-1; D is unclear. The CDR3 is 13 amino acids. The V gene lost 1 base and the J gene lost 7 bases, with 11 bases spanning the gap. Germline CDR1 and CDR2: SGHDT and YYEEEE. The CDR3 DNA sequence: TGTGCCAGCAGCTTGATCGTGCGGAGTGAAGCTTTCTTT. Its protein product is CASSLIVRSEAFF.

This sequence joins TRBV27 and TRBJ2-3; a weak D match, TRBD2 (6 bases). This CDR3 is built from 15 residues. The V and J ends lost 8 bases and 6 bases respectively, with 21 bases between them. The germline gives CDR1 MNHEY, CDR2 SMNVEV (reference sequence). CDR3 sequence: CASVGYGTSEDTQYF. The CDR3 nucleotides are TGTGCCAGCGTCGGCTACGGGACTTCTGAGGATACGCAGTATTTT.

This clonotype showed up just a few times. The gene calls are TRBV29-1 and TRBJ1-1, with unresolved D. CDR3 length: 13 amino acids. Germline V gene lookup returns CDR1 SQVTM and CDR2 ANQGSEA. V gave up 4 bases and J gave up 1 base, with 10 bases separating them. Here the CDR3 reads CSVVGYGNTEAFF. The DNA for the CDR3 is TGCAGCGTTGTGGGCTACGGGAACACTGAAGCTTTCTTT.

This clonotype was detected only a few times. The chain couples TRBV5-5 to TRBJ2-1; D is undetermined. Trimming cost V 1 base and J 6 bases, with 8 bases left between them. This CDR3 is built from 13 residues. The germline V gene has CDR1 SGHKS and CDR2 YYEKEE (reference sequence). The CDR3 protein is CASSLLQINEQFF. As DNA, the CDR3 is TGTGCCAGCAGCTTGCTACAGATCAATGAGCAGTTCTTC.

This clonotype was observed a few times. V and J are TRBV12-3 or TRBV12-4 and TRBJ1-2; D may be TRBD1 (6 bases). This CDR3 spans 16 amino acids. Trimming pared 6 bases from V and 5 bases from J, leaving 22 bases between. The CDR3 DNA reads as TGTGCCAGCAGCCTCGACGGGGGGGCTTTGGGTTATGGCTACACCTTC. Translated, it gives CASSLDGGALGYGYTF.

CDR3 loop: CATSRESAAKNEQFF. CDR3 DNA: TGTGCCACCAGCAGAGAGAGCGCTGCCAAGAATGAGCAGTTCTTC. The rearrangement links TRBV15 to TRBJ2-1, with D uncertain. The V end was cut by 0 bases, the J end by 7 bases, with 13 bases between. Germline V gene lookup returns CDR1 LNHNV and CDR2 YYDKDF (reference sequence). CDR3 length: 15 residues.

The chain uses TRBV12-3 or TRBV12-4 and TRBJ2-2, with no clear D. The CDR3 runs to 13 residues. V gave up 10 bases and J gave up 5 bases, with 14 bases separating them. The CDR3: CANSIAGTGELFF. The CDR3 DNA sequence: TGTGCCAACAGCATAGCCGGGACCGGGGAGCTGTTTTTT.

The chain couples TRBV5-6 to TRBJ2-7; D unclear. Germline CDR1 is SGHDT and CDR2 is YYEEEE. This CDR3 region has 13 residues. Trimming left V 0 bases short and J 7 bases short, with 11 bases between. The CDR3 nucleotides are TGTGCCAGCAGCTTGGGCTCTTCATGGGAGCAGTACTTC. Encoded protein: CASSLGSSWEQYF.

This clonotype was detected only a few times. This rearrangement joins TRBV7-2 to TRBJ1-1; D is unclear. V lost 5 bases and J 11 bases, leaving 18 bases between the germline ends. There are 13 residues in the CDR3. Germline CDR1 reads SGHTA; CDR2 reads FQGNSA. The CDR3 DNA follows: TGTGCCAGCAGCCCCCGATTCGGATCGCGGGCTTTCTTT. As protein: CASSPRFGSRAFF.

This chain links TRBV7-2 with TRBJ2-1; the D is unclear. The V end was cut by 2 bases, the J end by 10 bases, with 9 bases between. Germline lookup yields CDR1 SGHTA and CDR2 FQGNSA. This CDR3 is 12 amino acids long. The CDR3 region has the DNA TGTGCCAGCAGCTTACTTGAGAGAGAGCAGTTCTTC. It yields the protein CASSLLEREQFF.

The chain has TRBV28 and TRBJ2-3; D ambiguous. Germline V gene lookup returns CDR1 MDHEN and CDR2 SYDVKM. The CDR3 runs to 14 residues. V was shortened by 3 bases and J by 3 bases, with 10 bases between the two germline ends. The CDR3, as DNA: TGTGCCAGCAGTTTCAGCATCGAAACAGATACGCAGTATTTT. This encodes CASSFSIETDTQYF.

This clonotype occurred a few times. This chain uses TRBV20-1 with TRBJ1-5; D call uncertain. The CDR3 totals 13 residues. Germline V gene data show CDR1 as DFQATT and CDR2 as SNEGSKA (reference sequence). With 2 bases removed from V and 2 bases from J, the gap between germline ends came to 7 bases. DNA of the CDR3: TGCAGTGCTAGAAAGGATCGCAATCAGCCCCAGCATTTT. It translates to CSARKDRNQPQHF.

The sample holds a few counts of this clonotype. The V and J genes are TRBV6-5 and TRBJ1-5; D is uncertain. The CDR3 consists of 14 residues. V was pared by 0 bases and J by 4 bases, with 7 bases between. Germline V gene lookup returns CDR1 MNHEY and CDR2 SVGAGI. CDR3 loop: CASSYSAANQPQHF. CDR3 nucleotides: TGTGCCAGCAGTTACTCCGCAGCTAATCAGCCCCAGCATTTT.